A selection of T cell receptor beta chains follows, all from one sample in a study of Tregs in tolerant kidney transplant recipients. TCRdb keeps only in-frame clones here, not all; method: immunoSEQ multiplex PCR. Of 35,000 to 50,000 clones in the sample, just under 97% were seen once. No antigen has been identified for these receptors. Input material: Tregs from blood cultured with allogeneic cells. These receptors were collected from a human donor in good health. Each CDR3 is given with its conserved first and last residue. D genes are given only for firm matches. Expanded clones are given a class, and other clones once, few, many or no size at all.

.	TRBV5-5	.	TRBJ2-7	TGTGCCAGCAGCTTGGTGTGGCGGGTCCATTACGAGCAGTACTTC	CASSLVWRVHYEQYF
.	TRBV30	.	TRBJ2-1	TGTGCCTGGAGCGGCCGTGGGACCACGGGGAAAGACAATGAGCAGTTCTTC	CAWSGRGTTGKDNEQFF
.	TRBV7-8	.	TRBJ1-6	TGTGCCAGCAGCTTAAGAAACAGGGCAAGCTCCTATAATTCACCCCTCCACTTT	CASSLRNRASSYNSPLHF
.	TRBV9	.	TRBJ2-2	TGTGCCAGCAGCGTATTCACAGGCGAGTACACCGGGGAGCTGTTTTTT	CASSVFTGEYTGELFF
.	TRBV5-8	.	TRBJ2-7	TGTGCCAGCCCGGAGGGCGAGCAGTACTTC	CASPEGEQYF
.	TRBV18	.	TRBJ1-3	TGTGCCAGCTCACCAGGACAGTACTCTGGAAACACCATATATTTT	CASSPGQYSGNTIYF
.	TRBV6-1	.	TRBJ1-5	TGTGCCAGCAGTGGGTGGAGCTCATATCAGCCCCAGCATTTT	CASSGWSSYQPQHF
.	TRBV7-8	.	TRBJ2-7	TGTGCCAGCAGCTGGGGGGTCGTGGGCGGGTACGAGCAGTACTTC	CASSWGVVGGYEQYF
TRBD1	TRBV7-2	.	TRBJ1-1	TGTGCCAGCAGCCCACAGGGGGTTGCCACTGAAGCTTTCTTT	CASSPQGVATEAFF
.	TRBV30	.	TRBJ2-7	TGTGCCTGGGCCTGGGGGTCGGGGGAGCAGTACTTC	CAWAWGSGEQYF
.	TRBV5-4	once	TRBJ1-1	TGTGCCAGCAGCTTGAGGAGGGGGGTGATCACTGAAGCTTTCTTT	CASSLRRGVITEAFF
TRBD1	TRBV6-5	.	TRBJ2-3	TGTGCCAGCAGTTTGACAGGGGGCTCCCGAGATACGCAGTATTTT	CASSLTGGSRDTQYF
.	TRBV15	once	TRBJ2-1	TGTGCCACGGGTATGAGAAATGAGCAGTTCTTC	CATGMRNEQFF
.	TRBV20-1	.	TRBJ2-5	TGCAGTGCTAGAAGATACGAGACCCAGTACTTC	CSARRYETQYF
TRBD1	TRBV18	.	TRBJ1-2	TGTGCCAGCTCCGGTTCCACAGGGGGCTCAGCCTATGGCTACACCTTC	CASSGSTGGSAYGYTF
.	TRBV7-9	.	TRBJ1-2	TGTGCCAGCAGCTTAGAGGCAGGGAGGAAAACTGGCTACACCTTC	CASSLEAGRKTGYTF
TRBD1	TRBV5-1	.	TRBJ2-7	TGCGCCAGCAGCTTGACAGGGACAGCCTACGAGCAGTACTTC	CASSLTGTAYEQYF